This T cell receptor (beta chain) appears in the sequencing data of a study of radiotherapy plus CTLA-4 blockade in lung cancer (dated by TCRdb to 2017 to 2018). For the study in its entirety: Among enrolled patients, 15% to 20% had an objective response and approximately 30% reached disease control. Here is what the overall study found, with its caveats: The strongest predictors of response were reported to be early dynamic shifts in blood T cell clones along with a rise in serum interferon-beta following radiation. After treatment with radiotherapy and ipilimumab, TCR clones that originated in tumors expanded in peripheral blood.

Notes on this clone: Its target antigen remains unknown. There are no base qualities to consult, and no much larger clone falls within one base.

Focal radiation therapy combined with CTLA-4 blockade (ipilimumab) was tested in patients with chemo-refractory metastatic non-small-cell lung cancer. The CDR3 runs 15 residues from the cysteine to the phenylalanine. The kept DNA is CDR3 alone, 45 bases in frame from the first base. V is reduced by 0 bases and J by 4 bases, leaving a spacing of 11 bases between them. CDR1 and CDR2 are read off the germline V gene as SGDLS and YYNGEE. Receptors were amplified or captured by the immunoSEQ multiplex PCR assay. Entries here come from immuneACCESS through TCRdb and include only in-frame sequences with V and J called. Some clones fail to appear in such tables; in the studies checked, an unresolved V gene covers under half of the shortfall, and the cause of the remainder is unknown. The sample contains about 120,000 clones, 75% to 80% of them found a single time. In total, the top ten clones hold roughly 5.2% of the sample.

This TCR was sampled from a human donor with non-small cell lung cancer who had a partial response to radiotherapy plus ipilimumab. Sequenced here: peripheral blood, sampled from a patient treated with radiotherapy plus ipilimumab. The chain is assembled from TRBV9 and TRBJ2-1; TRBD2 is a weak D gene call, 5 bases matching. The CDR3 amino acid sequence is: CASSVDSGRYNEQFF. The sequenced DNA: TGTGCCAGCAGCGTAGACAGCGGTCGATACAATGAGCAGTTCTTC.